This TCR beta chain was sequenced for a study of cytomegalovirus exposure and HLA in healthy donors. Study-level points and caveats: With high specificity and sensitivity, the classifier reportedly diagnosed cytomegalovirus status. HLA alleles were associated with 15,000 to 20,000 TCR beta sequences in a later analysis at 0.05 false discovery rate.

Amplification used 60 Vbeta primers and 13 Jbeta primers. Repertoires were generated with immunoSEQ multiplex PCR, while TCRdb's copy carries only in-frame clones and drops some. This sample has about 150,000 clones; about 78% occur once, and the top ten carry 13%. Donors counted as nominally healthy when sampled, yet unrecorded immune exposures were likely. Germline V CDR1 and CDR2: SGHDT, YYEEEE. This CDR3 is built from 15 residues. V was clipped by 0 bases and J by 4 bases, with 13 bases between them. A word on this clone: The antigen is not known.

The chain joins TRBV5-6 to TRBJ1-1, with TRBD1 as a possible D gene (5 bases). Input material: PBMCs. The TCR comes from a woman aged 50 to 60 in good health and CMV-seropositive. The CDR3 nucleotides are TGTGCCAGCAGCTTGGTATCCGGGGGGGGCACTGAAGCTTTCTTT. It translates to CASSLVSGGGTEAFF.